This T cell receptor beta chain came from a study of cytomegalovirus exposure and HLA in healthy donors. Study results and limitations: Most TCR sequences showed up rarely, but some public TCRs showed up in many donors.

This CDR3 region has 19 residues. Germline assignment: CDR1 SEHNR and CDR2 FQNEAQ (reference sequence). Trimming removed 2 bases from V and 0 bases from J; junction bases left unmatched: 10. The PCR used 60 Vbeta and 13 Jbeta primers. Here immunoSEQ multiplex PCR was the method, and the copy in TCRdb shows in-frame clones only, minus some. The data show tens of thousands of clones, about four fifths seen once. In the case of this clone: As yet, its antigen is unknown.

The chain carries TRBV7-9 and TRBJ2-3; 11 bases agree with TRBD2. The sample consisted of PBMCs. The source is a man aged 35-49 years in good health and CMV-seronegative. The CDR3 coding sequence is TGTGCCAGCAGCTTAAAGGGGACTAGCGGAACCGGTAGCACAGATACGCAGTATTTT. Amino acid sequence: CASSLKGTSGTGSTDTQYF.